The sequence of this TCR beta chain was determined in a study of T cells in Graves' hyperthyroidism and ophthalmopathy. The germline V and J ends were trimmed by 6 bases and 7 bases, with 12 bases remaining between them. Germline CDR1 reads LGHDT; CDR2 reads YNNKEL (reference sequence). The CDR3 is made up of 13 amino acids. Amplified TCR beta CDR3 regions derived from RNA transcripts. The primer set for the first-round RT-PCR of the TCR CDR3 was HTBI. TCRdb redid the calling of the multiplex PCR reads with MiXCR, one entry per CDR3 protein. The sample lists about 500,000 distinct CDR3 sequences; approximately 15% were seen once. Orbital computed tomography, thyroid ultrasound, serum thyroxine and TRAb, and clinical symptoms together informed the diagnoses. This sample holds PBMCs from around 9.9 ml fresh peripheral blood.

The chain carries TRBV3-1 and TRBJ1-4; tentative D call: TRBD1 (6 bases). Sequencing was performed on blood. This TCR derives from a woman between 18 and 29 years old with Graves' hyperthyroidism. The CDR3 loop reads CASRPEGGEKLFF. The CDR3, as DNA: TGTGCCAGCAGACCCGAGGGGGGTGAAAAACTGTTTTTT.